This TCR beta chain emerged from a study of blood T cells in healthy people across ages. General observations from the study: Older age went with lower TCR beta diversity per million T cells, in a roughly linear way. Aged donors had fewer naive CD4+ cells and lower diversity than long-lived donors.

Comment on this clonotype: Antigen specificity is unknown.

V lost 0 bases and J lost 0, with 9 bases in between. CDR1 and CDR2 (germline): SGHDT, YYEEEE. This CDR3 has 15 amino acids. Sample-barcoded 5' priming and a J-beta primer mix drove a second PCR of about 6 to 12 cycles. Using its own MiXCR run on the 5' RACE reads, TCRdb lists one record per CDR3 protein. Of 980,000 or so distinct CDR3 sequences listed, about 44% are singletons. Donors were systemically healthy Caucasian individuals from Russia aged about 6 to 95 years. The V and J genes are TRBV5-6 and TRBJ1-1, with a possible D match to TRBD1 (6 bases). This TCR was recovered from a man aged 30 to 45 in good health. Specimen: blood. CDR3 nucleotides: TGTGCCAGCAGCTTGGCGGACAGAATGAACACTGAAGCTTTCTTT. Amino acids: CASSLADRMNTEAFF.